Sequencing of this T cell receptor beta chain was carried out in a study of CD8+ T cells in alopecia areata. Overall study: Tofacitinib was taken orally by treated patients, and the dose was 5 to 10 mg twice daily.

Reverse transcription of extracted RNA yielded cDNA, which provided the sequencing template. Produced via immunoSEQ multiplex PCR; TCRdb's table is partial and in-frame only. The sample has 150,000 or so clones; around half are singletons. The CDR3 extends over 15 amino acids. From germline, CDR1 is LGHNA and CDR2 YSLEER. The V and J ends lost 0 bases and 3 bases respectively, with 11 bases between them. Peripheral blood and lesional scalp punch biopsies were taken from alopecia areata patients. Isolation of CD4+ and CD8+ T cells from PBMCs was achieved by sorting. This clone was detected a few times. Its antigen is not identified. The study's findings and limits: Normal skin's resident alphabeta T cells are also sequenced in scalp samples.

This sequence was found in a human donor with alopecia areata. The sequences come from CD8+ T cells sorted from blood, collected at week 0. This chain joins TRBV4-3 and TRBJ1-2; no definite D call. DNA for the CDR3: TGCGCCAGCAGCCAAGATCTTACCCTTCACTATGGCTACACCTTC. Translation: CASSQDLTLHYGYTF.